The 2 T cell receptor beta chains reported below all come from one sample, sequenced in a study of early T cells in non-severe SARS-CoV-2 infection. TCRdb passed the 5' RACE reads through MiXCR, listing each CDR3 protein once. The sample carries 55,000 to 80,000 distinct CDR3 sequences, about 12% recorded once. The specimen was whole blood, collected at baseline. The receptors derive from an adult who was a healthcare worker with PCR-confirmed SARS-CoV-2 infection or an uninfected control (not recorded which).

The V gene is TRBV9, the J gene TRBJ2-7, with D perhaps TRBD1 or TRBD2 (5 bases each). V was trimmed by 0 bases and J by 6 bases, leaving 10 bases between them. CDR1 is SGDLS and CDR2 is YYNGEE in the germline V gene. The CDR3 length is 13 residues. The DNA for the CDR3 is TGTGCCAGCAGCGTAGGCCGGGGCCGCGAGCAGTACTTC. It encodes CASSVGRGREQYF.

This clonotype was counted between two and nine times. The CDR3 region has the DNA TGTGCCAGCAACACTCATCTCACAGGAGGTGGTGAGCAGTTCTTC. It yields the protein CASNTHLTGGGEQFF. V is TRBV27 and J is TRBJ2-1; D may correspond to TRBD1 or TRBD2 (5 bases each). This CDR3 has 15 amino acids. V lost 7 bases and J 9 bases, leaving 22 bases between the germline ends. The germline CDR1 and CDR2 sequences are MNHEY and SMNVEV (reference sequence).